This paragraph covers one T cell receptor (beta chain) sequence. The antigen is unknown. TCRdb re-analyzed the 5' RACE reads; it lists each CDR3 protein once, without DNA. Recorded for this sample: approximately 380,000 distinct CDR3 sequences. The sample comes from a study of T cells expressing NK-cell markers. As for the study in general: The TCR beta repertoires were obtained from sorted CD3+CD56+NKG2C+, CD3+CD56+NKG2C- and CD3+CD56-NKG2C+ T cells. One of the eight sequenced donors was seronegative, whereas the other seven were HCMV-seropositive. Points from the study as a whole: Five or six donors showed dominant NKG2C+ clonotypes comprising about 1.0-8% of their CD8+ T cells. Several donors' CD3+CD56-NKG2C+ cells were dominated by the same clonotypes.

The CDR3 contains 15 residues. The sequenced material came from blood T cells: a sorted CD56 or NKG2C T cell subset, CD4+ or CD8+ T cells, or bulk PBMC T cells (not recorded which). The rearrangement uses TRBV12-3 or TRBV12-4 and TRBJ2-2; TCRdb proposes TRBD2, but this gene call is untestable without DNA. This clonotype originated in a man aged 18 to 69 in good health. The CDR3 sequence is CASSFWLAGPGELFF.